What follows are 15 T cell receptor beta chains derived from one specimen sequenced in a study of T cell repertoires in cytomegalovirus infection. TCRdb recomputed calls from the reads with MiXCR, one row per CDR3 protein. Found here are some 700,000 distinct CDR3 sequences, roughly 30% of them singletons; the top ten hold around a sixth. The antigens these receptors bind are not known. This material consisted of cultured PBMCs, taken from culture after CMV antigen stimulation. Receptors originate from a human donor in good health (CMV status not recorded). Some clones in this sample may be carry-over from other donors' samples.

This clonotype has a handful of counts. J is TRBJ2-5 and V is TRBV12-3 or TRBV12-4, with TRBD2 identical over 8 bases. Trimming took 7 bases from V and 5 from J; bases not matched to a gene: 9. This CDR3 is 14 amino acids long. The CDR3 spells CASISRGGRETQYF. In DNA form, the CDR3 reads TGTGCCAGCATCTCCCGGGGGGGCCGTGAGACCCAGTACTTC.

In this sample, this clonotype turned up a few times. V gene TRBV20-1 combines with J gene TRBJ1-1; perhaps TRBD1 as D (5 bases). The CDR3 has 13 residues. Trimming took 3 bases from V and 0 from J, leaving 8 bases between them. The V gene's germline CDR1 is DFQATT and CDR2 SNEGSKA (reference sequence). The CDR3 DNA reads TGCAGTGCTAGCGGGGGGGTGAACACTGAAGCTTTCTTT. Protein sequence: CSASGGVNTEAFF.

This clonotype was picked up a small number of times. V is TRBV5-1 and J is TRBJ1-1; D uncertain. V lost 4 bases and J 4 bases, leaving 14 bases between the germline ends. Germline CDR1 and CDR2: SGHRS and YFSETQ. This CDR3 is built from 14 residues. This CDR3 is CASSPRPGSTEAFF. The CDR3 DNA sequence: TGCGCCAGCAGCCCAAGACCGGGGAGCACTGAAGCTTTCTTT.

This clonotype was counted between two and nine times. This chain joins TRBV6-5 and TRBJ2-7; D is undetermined. V lost 5 bases, J lost 4 bases, and 18 bases lay in between. CDR1 and CDR2 (germline): MNHEY, SVGAGI. There are 15 residues in the CDR3. As DNA, the CDR3 is TGTGCCAGCAGTCCCCGAAGAGCTATACCTTACGAGCAGTACTTC. The encoded protein is CASSPRRAIPYEQYF.

This clonotype was seen ten or more times. V is TRBV7-8 and J is TRBJ1-2, with 8 bases lining up with TRBD1. This CDR3 spans 15 amino acids. V lost 5 bases to trimming and J lost 0 bases; unmatched junction nucleotides: 5. The V gene's germline CDR1 is SGHVS and CDR2 FQNEAQ. Written as DNA, the CDR3 is TGTGCCAGCAGCCCAAGGACAGGGTCTAACTATGGCTACACCTTC. Its protein product is CASSPRTGSNYGYTF.

This clonotype turned up a few times. The genes are TRBV4-3 and TRBJ2-5; D may be TRBD1 (6 bases). Germline assignment: CDR1 LGHNA and CDR2 YSLEER. V lost 3 bases to trimming and J lost 4 bases, with 9 bases between them. The CDR3 totals 13 residues. The CDR3 here is CASSHKQGETQYF. The CDR3 DNA reads TGCGCCAGCAGCCACAAACAGGGAGAGACCCAGTACTTC.

V gene TRBV5-1 combines with J gene TRBJ2-5, with 7 bases that match TRBD2. Germline V gene data show CDR1 as SGHRS and CDR2 as YFSETQ. The CDR3 sequence is 13 residues long. V was clipped by 5 bases and J by 5 bases; unmatched bases: 6. CDR3 loop: CASRAGTTETQYF. The CDR3 nucleotides are TGCGCCAGCAGGGCCGGGACTACGGAGACCCAGTACTTC. The entire variable domain, with the rest obtained from reference TRBV5-1 and TRBJ2-5, is as follows: KAGVTQTPRYLIKTRGQQVTLSCSPISGHRSVSWYQQTPGQGLQFLFEYFSETQRNKGNFPGRFSGRQFSNSRSEMNVSTLELGDSALYLCASRAGTTETQYFGPGTRLLVL.

CDR3 bases: TGTGCCAGCACGCGCTCTAGCGGTGTGTCCTACGAGCAGTACTTC. Translation: CASTRSSGVSYEQYF. V usage is TRBV6-2 or TRBV6-3 and J usage is TRBJ2-7; 7 nucleotides match TRBD2. This CDR3 is 15 amino acids long. CDR1 is MNHEY and CDR2 is SVGEGT in the germline V gene. The trim removed 7 bases at V and 1 base at J, leaving 10 bases unmatched.

The V and J genes are TRBV7-2 and TRBJ2-3; 13 nucleotides agree with TRBD2. The germline V gene encodes CDR1 SGHTA and CDR2 FQGNSA. V shed 8 bases, J shed 3 bases, and the junction held 2 bases outside the gene matches. The CDR3 runs 14 residues. In DNA form, the CDR3 reads TGTGCCAGCGGGACTAGCGGGACTACAGATACGCAGTATTTT. Its protein product is CASGTSGTTDTQYF.

A few counts support this clonotype. The chain links TRBV6-2 or TRBV6-3 to TRBJ2-4; a possible D gene is TRBD2 (5 bases). V shed 4 bases and J shed 1 base, with 17 bases lying between them. The CDR3 has 17 amino acids. Germline lookup yields CDR1 MNHEY and CDR2 SVGEGT. The CDR3 loop is CASSSRVSQRAKNIQYF. Here the CDR3 DNA reads TGTGCCAGCAGTTCGCGGGTGTCCCAGAGGGCCAAAAACATTCAGTACTTC.

The rearrangement joins TRBV20-1 to TRBJ1-6, with a tentative D call TRBD1 (5 bases). Germline V gene lookup returns CDR1 DFQATT and CDR2 SNEGSKA (reference sequence). The CDR3 is made up of 17 amino acids. V lost 1 base, J lost 0 bases, and 13 bases lay in between. CDR3 loop: CSARGQGGSSYNSPLHF. CDR3 nucleotides: TGCAGTGCTAGAGGCCAGGGCGGGAGCTCCTATAATTCACCCCTCCACTTT.

This chain connects TRBV7-9 to TRBJ1-1, with no clear D. Trimming left V 6 bases short and J 7 bases short, with 9 bases between. This CDR3 contains 11 residues. From germline, CDR1 is SEHNR and CDR2 FQNEAQ (reference sequence). The CDR3 bases are TGTGCCAGCAGTCAGGCCCTTGAAGCTTTCTTT. This sequence encodes CASSQALEAFF.

This clonotype was seen repeatedly, ten times or more. The CDR3 bases are TGTGCCAGCAGCCGGGACCCCACAGATACGCAGTATTTT. This encodes CASSRDPTDTQYF. The chain links TRBV7-2 to TRBJ2-3, with D perhaps TRBD1 or TRBD2 (5 bases each). This CDR3 spans 13 amino acids. Trimming removed 5 bases from V and 2 bases from J, with 8 bases in between. CDR1 is SGHTA, CDR2 FQGNSA, per germline.

Only a few counts were recorded for this clonotype. The V gene is TRBV7-9, the J gene TRBJ2-5; 8 bases line up with TRBD1. The germline V gene encodes CDR1 SEHNR and CDR2 FQNEAQ (reference sequence). V shed 6 bases and J 4 bases; nucleotides not matched to a gene: 4. The CDR3 extends over 13 amino acids. This chain's CDR3 is CASRPGTGETQYF. The CDR3 DNA reads TGTGCCAGCAGACCCGGGACAGGAGAGACCCAGTACTTC.

The chain uses TRBV20-1 and TRBJ2-7; 13 bases line up with TRBD2. CDR3 length equals 15 residues. The J segment lost 7 bases and the V segment lost 4 bases, leaving 10 bases of the junction unmatched. CDR1 DFQATT and CDR2 SNEGSKA come from the germline V gene (reference sequence). The CDR3 DNA reads TGCAGTGCTATAACTAGCGGGAGGGCGCTGTGGGAGCAGTACTTC. This translates into CSAITSGRALWEQYF.